Shown below are 6 T cell receptor beta chains from a single sample sequenced in a study of blood T cell repertoires in COVID-19. Assay: immunoSEQ multiplex PCR; the TCRdb copy retains only in-frame clones and omits some. The sample lists about 280,000 clones, roughly 89% occurring once. Material for sequencing was peripheral blood. The receptor source for this set is a man aged 45-60 years with acute or convalescent COVID-19.

This chain joins TRBV5-1 and TRBJ1-5; D is perhaps TRBD1 (6 bases). The CDR3 is 15 amino acids. Trimming took 4 bases from V and 4 from J, leaving 15 bases between them. CDR1 and CDR2 from the germline V gene are SGHRS and YFSETQ. The chain's CDR3 is CASSLGQGRNQPQHF. Here the CDR3 DNA reads TGCGCCAGCAGCCTGGGGCAGGGGCGGAATCAGCCCCAGCATTTT.

The chain employs TRBV2 and TRBJ1-1; no definite D call. The CDR3 spans 13 residues. V lost 4 bases and J 2 bases, leaving 8 bases between the germline ends. CDR1 and CDR2 from the germline V gene are SNHLY and FYNNEI. The CDR3 region is CASSVLRNTEAFF. The CDR3, as DNA: TGTGCCAGCAGTGTGCTCAGAAACACTGAAGCTTTCTTT.

The CDR3 DNA follows: TGTGCCAGCAGTAAGGGGGCAGGGTCTGGAAACACCATATATTTT. Protein product: CASSKGAGSGNTIYF. The chain has TRBV6-5 and TRBJ1-3; 7 bases line up with TRBD1. From germline, CDR1 is MNHEY and CDR2 SVGAGI. The CDR3 runs 15 residues. Trimming removed 5 bases from V and 1 base from J; junction bases left unmatched: 5.

The chain recombines TRBV7-9 with TRBJ2-1; unclear D gene. Germline V gives CDR1 SEHNR, CDR2 FQNEAQ (reference sequence). Trimming left V 2 bases short and J 5 bases short, with 4 bases between. The length of the CDR3 is 12 residues. The CDR3 spells CASSLIDNEQFF. CDR3 DNA sequence: TGTGCCAGCAGCTTAATAGACAATGAGCAGTTCTTC.

This clone appeared a few times. This chain links TRBV6-2 or TRBV6-3 with TRBJ1-5; perhaps TRBD1 as D (6 bases). CDR1 is MNHEY, CDR2 SVGEGT, per germline. This CDR3 is 13 amino acids long. V lost 4 bases and J 5 bases, leaving 9 bases between the germline ends. In DNA, the CDR3 is TGTGCCAGCAGTTCGGACAGCTATCAGCCCCAGCATTTT. Translation gives CASSSDSYQPQHF.

This rearrangement joins TRBV25-1 to TRBJ2-6; possibly TRBD1 for D (6 bases). The V gene lost 3 bases and the J gene lost 1 base, with 7 bases spanning the gap. The germline V gene has CDR1 MGHDK and CDR2 SYGVNS. The CDR3 covers 15 residues. The CDR3 nucleotides read TGTGCCAGCAGTGATGACAGGTCTGGGGCCAACGTCCTGACTTTC. Translation: CASSDDRSGANVLTF.